The 17 T cell receptor beta chains presented below share a single source sample, sequenced in a study of T cell responses to AZD1222 COVID-19 vaccine. Repertoires were generated with immunoSEQ multiplex PCR, while TCRdb's copy carries only in-frame clones and drops some. The data show approximately 150,000 clones, approximately 90% seen once. Material: peripheral blood, obtained 28 days after the second AZD1222 dose. The receptors shown here come from an adult who received the AZD1222 COVID-19 vaccine.

V gene TRBV19 combines with J gene TRBJ1-6, with a weak D call TRBD1 (5 bases). CDR3 length: 16 residues. The V gene's germline CDR1 is LNHDA and CDR2 SQIVND (reference sequence). Trimming pared 7 bases from V and 7 bases from J, leaving 20 bases between. The CDR3 here is CASNNGHDRQNSPLHF. The CDR3 DNA reads TGTGCCAGTAACAATGGCCACGACAGACAGAATTCACCCCTCCACTTT.

This chain connects TRBV5-5 to TRBJ2-2; maybe TRBD1 (6 bases). Germline CDR1 SGHKS, CDR2 YYEKEE (reference sequence). Trimming left V 0 bases short and J 1 base short, with 7 bases between. This CDR3 contains 15 residues. The CDR3 bases are TGTGCCAGCAGCTTGGAACAGGGGAACACCGGGGAGCTGTTTTTT. Its protein product is CASSLEQGNTGELFF.

This chain joins TRBV6-6 and TRBJ2-7; TRBD1 matches 8 bases. The germline CDR1 and CDR2 sequences are MNHNY and SVGAGI (reference sequence). Trimming removed 5 bases from V and 2 bases from J; junction bases left unmatched: 8. This CDR3 is 15 amino acids long. The CDR3 bases are TGTGCCAGCAGTAGAACGGACAGGGTCACCTACGAGCAGTACTTC. Translation: CASSRTDRVTYEQYF.

The gene calls are TRBV2 and TRBJ2-1, with 13 bases that match TRBD2. Germline lookup yields CDR1 SNHLY and CDR2 FYNNEI. J was trimmed by 9 bases and V by 6 bases; bases with no gene match: 8. CDR3 length: 15 amino acids. The CDR3 nucleotides are TGTGCCAGCAGCGTCACTAGCGGGAGGGCCCGTGAGCAGTTCTTC. This translates into CASSVTSGRAREQFF.

The V call is TRBV11-2, the J call TRBJ2-5; no clear D. Germline assignment: CDR1 SGHAT and CDR2 FQNNGV. The germline V and J ends were trimmed by 1 base and 5 bases, with 11 bases remaining between them. The CDR3 length is 14 residues. In nucleotides, the CDR3 is TGTGCCAGCAGCTTAGTAGGCAGCCGGGAGACCCAGTACTTC. Amino acid sequence: CASSLVGSRETQYF. The full variable domain, in which reference TRBV11-2 and TRBJ2-5 provide the parts outside the CDR3, is EAGVAQSPRYKIIEKRQSVAFWCNPISGHATLYWYQQILGQGPKLLIQFQNNGVVDDSQLPKDRFSAERLKGVDSTLKIQPAKLEDSAVYLCASSLVGSRETQYFGPGTRLLVL.

DNA for the CDR3: TGTGCCACCAGCAGAGACCATGAAGAGTTCGGGGAGCTGTTTTTT. This codes for CATSRDHEEFGELFF. The chain has TRBV15 and TRBJ2-2, with D uncertain. The germline CDR1 and CDR2 sequences are LNHNV and YYDKDF (reference sequence). This CDR3 is built from 15 residues. Trimming took off 0 bases at V and 7 bases at J, with 12 bases between the two ends.

This clone was picked up a small number of times. V and J are TRBV10-3 and TRBJ1-2; possibly TRBD1 for D (6 bases). V gave up 0 bases and J gave up 7 bases, with 15 bases separating them. This CDR3 spans 15 amino acids. Per the germline V gene, CDR1 is ENHRY and CDR2 is SYGVKD. CDR3 DNA sequence: TGTGCCATCAGTGAGTCGCAGGGGTTGATCGGTGGCTACACCTTC. This gives the protein CAISESQGLIGGYTF.

This chain links TRBV19 with TRBJ1-1; D is ambiguous. The germline gives CDR1 LNHDA, CDR2 SQIVND (reference sequence). The CDR3 extends over 14 amino acids. V shed 1 base and J shed 5 bases, with 11 bases lying between them. The CDR3 DNA reads as TGTGCCAGTAGTATAGGAGGTTGGAAAACTGAAGCTTTCTTT. This gives the protein CASSIGGWKTEAFF.

V usage is TRBV7-2 and J usage is TRBJ1-5; no firm D call. The V end was cut by 5 bases, the J end by 1 base, with 12 bases between. The CDR3 extends over 15 amino acids. Looked up from germline, CDR1 is SGHTA and CDR2 is FQGNSA. Written as DNA, the CDR3 is TGTGCCAGCAGCACCCAACCCGGGAGCAATCAGCCCCAGCATTTT. Protein: CASSTQPGSNQPQHF.

The CDR3 reads CASSEGGANTDTQYF. Written as DNA, the CDR3 is TGTGCCAGCAGTGAAGGGGGAGCCAACACAGATACGCAGTATTTT. The rearrangement links TRBV2 to TRBJ2-3; D is perhaps TRBD2 (5 bases). V lost 1 base and J lost 2, with 10 bases in between. Per germline, CDR1 SNHLY and CDR2 FYNNEI. The CDR3 length is 15 residues.

The V gene is TRBV28, the J gene TRBJ2-7; 7 bases are a match to TRBD2. CDR1 is MDHEN, CDR2 SYDVKM, per germline. J lost 5 bases, V lost 8 bases, and 9 bases had no gene match. The CDR3 has 13 amino acids. CDR3 coding DNA: TGTGCCAGCTCGGGCGGGAGCAGCAACGAGCAGTACTTC. Amino acids: CASSGGSSNEQYF.

The rearrangement joins TRBV6-5 to TRBJ2-3; a possible D gene is TRBD1 (5 bases). The CDR3 is made up of 16 amino acids. Germline V gene sequence: CDR1 MNHEY, CDR2 SVGAGI. V was pared by 1 base and J by 1 base, with 12 bases between. CDR3 protein: CASSYLGQTGTDTQYF. Written as DNA, the CDR3 is TGTGCCAGCAGTTACTTGGGGCAGACCGGCACAGATACGCAGTATTTT.

This chain uses TRBV7-9 with TRBJ1-1; TRBD1 matches 7 bases. The CDR3 has 12 amino acids. Germline V lookup: CDR1 SEHNR, CDR2 FQNEAQ (reference sequence). V lost 5 bases, J lost 9 bases, and 6 bases stayed unmatched. The CDR3 region is CASSLRQGQAFF. DNA for the CDR3: TGTGCCAGCAGCCTCAGACAGGGCCAAGCTTTCTTT.

The chain links TRBV5-1 to TRBJ2-1, with 9 bases fitting TRBD2. Germline lookup yields CDR1 SGHRS and CDR2 YFSETQ. J gave up 6 bases and V 1 base, and 2 bases lay outside the gene matches. CDR3 length equals 14 residues. Here the CDR3 DNA reads TGCGCCAGCAGCTTGCTAGCGGGATCCAATGAGCAGTTCTTC. This codes for CASSLLAGSNEQFF.

This chain uses TRBV7-9 with TRBJ2-5, with D tentatively TRBD2 (5 bases). The V end lost 4 bases, the J end lost 1 base, and 10 bases lay between the germline ends. The CDR3 consists of 14 residues. In germline, CDR1 is SEHNR, CDR2 FQNEAQ (reference sequence). The DNA of the CDR3 is TGTGCCAGCAGCTCGTCGGGGTCCCAAGAGACCCAGTACTTC. Encoded protein: CASSSSGSQETQYF.

This clone was picked up one time. The chain has TRBV2 and TRBJ1-2, with TRBD1 as a possible D gene (5 bases). The germline V gene has CDR1 SNHLY and CDR2 FYNNEI. V was trimmed by 6 bases and J by 8 bases, leaving 22 bases between them. The CDR3 is 15 amino acids. This chain's CDR3 is CASRREVGGNSGYTF. CDR3 DNA sequence: TGTGCCAGCAGGAGGGAAGTTGGGGGGAACTCAGGCTACACCTTC.

J is TRBJ1-1 and V is TRBV7-6; 8 bases are shared with TRBD1. The V segment lost 5 bases and the J segment 5 bases; nucleotides outside the gene matches: 7. Germline loops: CDR1 SGHVS, CDR2 FNYEAQ. There are 14 residues in the CDR3. CDR3 in DNA: TGTGCCAGCAGCCCCACGACAGGGGAGACTGAAGCTTTCTTT. The encoded protein is CASSPTTGETEAFF.